A selection of T cell receptor beta chains follows, all from one sample in a study of T-cell memory formation after mild COVID-19. TCRdb reprocessed the 5' RACE reads via MiXCR and lists one record per CDR3 protein. This sample has roughly 350,000 distinct CDR3 sequences; roughly an eighth occur once, and the top ten carry about 20%. The sample taken for sequencing was PBMCs or a T cell subset sorted from them (not recorded which). These receptors came from a young man who had mild COVID-19 (a few samples of this study predate the infection). Cell type and time point are not known. Each CDR3 is given with its conserved first and last residue. Each record gives: V gene, CDR3 length, D gene, J gene, clone size, CDR3 protein, CDR3 DNA. A D gene is named only where the DNA matches it firmly. A clone size is listed for some rows: how often the clone was seen (once, few, many), or a class if it is expanded.

>TRBV9|15|.|TRBJ1-1|few
CASSVGPQGHMKAFF
TGTGCCAGCAGCGTAGGCCCCCAGGGACATATGAAAGCTTTCTTT
>TRBV27|14|TRBD1|TRBJ2-2|.
CASSTPTGPGELFF
TGTGCCAGCAGTACACCGACAGGGCCCGGGGAGCTGTTTTTT
>TRBV12-3/TRBV12-4|15|TRBD2|TRBJ2-5|many
CASSSGLAGLETQYF
TGTGCCAGCAGTTCGGGACTAGCGGGGTTGGAGACCCAGTACTTC
>TRBV5-1|15|.|TRBJ2-5|.
CASSLVGAGEETQYF
TGCGCCAGCAGCTTGGTAGGGGCAGGGGAAGAGACCCAGTACTTC
>TRBV20-1|15|TRBD1|TRBJ2-5|.
CSARDGGTGWETQYF
TGCAGTGCTAGAGATGGCGGGACAGGGTGGGAGACCCAGTACTTC
>TRBV5-4|13|.|TRBJ1-4|.
CASSLSRDEKLFF
TGTGCCAGCAGCTTGAGCAGAGATGAAAAACTGTTTTTT
>TRBV7-9|12|.|TRBJ2-5|.
CASSEDWETQYF
TGTGCCAGCAGCGAAGATTGGGAGACCCAGTACTTC
>TRBV5-1|14|.|TRBJ1-1|many
CASSLGSGNTEAFF
TGCGCCAGCAGCTTGGGGTCGGGGAACACTGAAGCTTTCTTT
>TRBV7-3|16|.|TRBJ2-5|few
CASSLTPGPPGETQYF
TGTGCCAGCAGCTTAACCCCAGGGCCCCCAGGGGAGACCCAGTACTTC
>TRBV6-5|14|.|TRBJ1-2|many
CASFTRDLLYGYTF
TGTGCCAGCTTCACTCGGGACTTACTATATGGCTACACCTTC
>TRBV6-5|14|TRBD1|TRBJ1-2|few
CASRGQGAGYGYTF
TGTGCCAGCAGGGGTCAGGGGGCTGGCTATGGCTACACCTTC
>TRBV7-2|17|.|TRBJ1-1|few
CASSQPGGGGPNTEAFF
TGTGCCAGCAGCCAACCTGGTGGGGGGGGCCCGAACACTGAAGCTTTCTTT
>TRBV7-2|17|TRBD1|TRBJ1-6|.
CASSLALDRGHNSPLHF
TGTGCCAGCAGCTTAGCCCTTGACAGGGGGCATAATTCACCCCTCCACTTT
>TRBV20-1|16|TRBD2|TRBJ2-3|many
CSARDPSRTSGNTQYF
TGCAGTGCTAGAGACCCATCTCGGACTAGTGGTAATACGCAGTATTTT
>TRBV27|14|TRBD1|TRBJ1-2|few
CASSSYRGLGGYTF
TGTGCCAGCAGTTCCTACAGGGGGCTGGGGGGCTACACCTTC
>TRBV5-1|16|.|TRBJ1-2|.
CASSLVLGGTNYGYTF
TGCGCCAGCAGCTTGGTTCTAGGAGGGACTAACTATGGCTACACCTTC
>TRBV5-1|14|.|TRBJ1-3|.
CASSSDSEGNTIYF
TGCGCCAGCAGCTCCGACAGTGAAGGAAACACCATATATTTT
>TRBV2|16|.|TRBJ2-4|.
CASLPRVGGTPGIQYF
TGTGCCAGCCTCCCGCGAGTTGGCGGGACACCAGGCATTCAGTACTTC
>TRBV7-2|15|TRBD2|TRBJ2-1|.
CASSLPAGDVNEQFF
TGTGCCAGCAGCTTGCCAGCGGGGGATGTCAATGAGCAGTTCTTC
>TRBV6-4|14|.|TRBJ2-3|.
CASSVGLITDTQYF
TGTGCCAGCAGTGTCGGGCTCATCACAGATACGCAGTATTTT
>TRBV7-6|14|TRBD1|TRBJ2-5|few
CASSPADRQETQYF
TGTGCCAGCAGCCCGGCGGACAGGCAAGAGACCCAGTACTTC
>TRBV2|13|.|TRBJ2-5|.
CASSGTARETQYF
TGTGCCAGCAGTGGGACGGCTCGGGAGACCCAGTACTTC
>TRBV20-1|16|.|TRBJ1-6|few
CSARATAGSYNSPLHF
TGCAGTGCTAGAGCCACAGCCGGATCCTATAATTCACCCCTCCACTTT
>TRBV20-1|17|TRBD2|TRBJ2-5|few
CSASLAGGGAPGETQYF
TGCAGTGCGTCCCTAGCGGGGGGCGGGGCCCCGGGAGAGACCCAGTACTTC
>TRBV29-1|12|.|TRBJ1-1|.
CSVAGENTEAFF
TGCAGCGTTGCAGGGGAGAACACTGAAGCTTTCTTT
>TRBV4-3|14|.|TRBJ1-1|.
CASSQDSVGTEAFF
TGCGCCAGCAGCCAAGATAGCGTGGGTACTGAAGCTTTCTTT
>TRBV12-3/TRBV12-4|14|.|TRBJ1-2|.
CASTILGLSYGYTF
TGTGCCAGCACCATCCTGGGACTTAGCTATGGCTACACCTTC
>TRBV20-1|11|.|TRBJ2-1|.
CSVRSYNEQFF
TGCAGTGTTCGCTCTTACAATGAGCAGTTCTTC
>TRBV4-1|14|.|TRBJ1-2|few
CASSPIYIIYGYTF
TGCGCCAGCAGCCCGATATACATTATCTATGGCTACACCTTC
>TRBV5-1|18|.|TRBJ1-5|few
CASSRSPRRRYSNQPQHF
TGCGCCAGCAGCCGTAGCCCCAGGCGCCGATATAGCAATCAGCCCCAGCATTTT
>TRBV9|15|.|TRBJ1-2|.
CASSVAEGRQGGYTF
TGTGCCAGCAGCGTAGCGGAAGGCCGGCAGGGTGGCTACACCTTC
>TRBV7-9|13|.|TRBJ1-1|many
CASSLQKRTEAFF
TGTGCCAGCAGCTTACAGAAGAGGACTGAAGCTTTCTTT
>TRBV10-3|14|.|TRBJ2-6|.
CAISDDSGANVLTF
TGTGCCATCAGTGATGACAGCGGGGCCAACGTCCTGACTTTC
>TRBV25-1|20|TRBD2|TRBJ2-5|.
CASSVGTSGGTPLWGETQYF
TGTGCCAGTAGCGTTGGGACTAGCGGGGGGACCCCCTTGTGGGGAGAGACCCAGTACTTC
>TRBV5-8|15|.|TRBJ1-1|many
CASSPIRGENTEAFF
TGTGCCAGCAGCCCCATTAGGGGGGAGAACACTGAAGCTTTCTTT
>TRBV12-3/TRBV12-4|16|.|TRBJ2-5|.
CASSRLKNTYGETQYF
TGTGCCAGCAGCCGCCTTAAAAATACTTATGGGGAGACCCAGTACTTC
>TRBV20-1|12|TRBD1|TRBJ1-1|.
CSAAGGGTEAFF
TGCAGTGCGGCAGGGGGGGGGACTGAAGCTTTCTTT
>TRBV9|15|TRBD2|TRBJ2-3|.
CASSVQGLAGNTQYF
TGTGCCAGCAGCGTCCAGGGACTAGCGGGGAATACGCAGTATTTT
>TRBV28|12|.|TRBJ1-5|.
CASRLNGQPQHF
TGTGCCAGCAGATTAAACGGCCAGCCCCAGCATTTT
>TRBV13|18|.|TRBJ2-5|few
CASSLVQTDRGGQETQYF
TGTGCCAGCAGCTTAGTGCAAACAGACCGAGGAGGCCAAGAGACCCAGTACTTC
>TRBV27|16|.|TRBJ2-3|.
CASSLRTAVSTDTQYF
TGTGCCAGCAGTCTCAGGACAGCCGTTAGCACAGATACGCAGTATTTT
>TRBV6-6|16|.|TRBJ2-5|few
CASSPPQGPFQETQYF
TGTGCCAGCAGTCCCCCCCAAGGGCCCTTCCAAGAGACCCAGTACTTC
>TRBV12-3/TRBV12-4|17|TRBD1|TRBJ1-2|.
CASSLSSRGLGAKGYTF
TGTGCCAGCAGCCTTTCATCCAGGGGGTTAGGTGCAAAGGGCTACACCTTC
>TRBV5-1|14|.|TRBJ2-5|many
CASSLSGDQETQYF
TGCGCCAGCAGCTTGAGCGGAGACCAAGAGACCCAGTACTTC
>TRBV7-9|12|.|TRBJ2-5|.
CASSLRFETQYF
TGTGCCAGCAGCTTACGGTTTGAGACCCAGTACTTC
>TRBV12-5|15|.|TRBJ1-6|.
CASGGGSSYNSPLHF
TGTGCTAGTGGGGGAGGGAGCTCCTATAATTCACCCCTCCACTTT
>TRBV3-1|15|.|TRBJ1-1|few
CASSRELRPDTEAFF
TGTGCCAGCAGCCGCGAGCTGCGGCCGGACACTGAAGCTTTCTTT
>TRBV6-5|14|.|TRBJ1-1|few
CASSYVSSTTEAFF
TGTGCCAGCAGTTACGTCAGTTCCACCACTGAAGCTTTCTTT
>TRBV20-1|13|.|TRBJ2-5|few
CSASRGQQETQYF
TGCAGTGCTAGCCGCGGACAGCAAGAGACCCAGTACTTC
>TRBV7-6|14|.|TRBJ2-1|.
CASSLEAGPGEQFF
TGTGCCAGCAGCTTAGAGGCAGGGCCAGGTGAGCAGTTCTTC
>TRBV5-1|13|.|TRBJ2-1|.
CASSRTGLGEQFF
TGCGCCAGCAGCCGGACGGGCCTCGGGGAGCAGTTCTTC
>TRBV6-6|13|.|TRBJ1-1|many
CASTGGEAAEAFF
TGTGCCAGCACGGGAGGGGAGGCGGCTGAAGCTTTCTTT
>TRBV7-2|14|.|TRBJ1-2|few
CASSQQQGSYGYTF
TGTGCCAGCAGCCAACAACAGGGTTCCTATGGCTACACCTTC
>TRBV4-3|14|.|TRBJ2-7|.
CASSRRDGAYEQYF
TGCGCCAGCAGCCGAAGAGACGGTGCCTACGAGCAGTACTTC
>TRBV27|13|.|TRBJ2-7|many
CASRPVDSYEQYF
TGTGCCAGCAGACCTGTAGACAGCTACGAGCAGTACTTC
>TRBV11-2|14|.|TRBJ2-3|.
CASSSGGPGPTQYF
TGTGCCAGCAGTTCCGGGGGGCCGGGTCCTACGCAGTATTTT
>TRBV18|14|.|TRBJ1-1|.
CASSPPPLNTEAFF
TGTGCCAGCTCACCACCGCCGCTGAACACTGAAGCTTTCTTT
>TRBV4-3|24|.|TRBJ2-6|.
CASSQDPPITDGPSGSSGANVLTF
TGCGCCAGCAGCCAAGATCCACCGATAACGGACGGTCCCTCAGGAAGCTCTGGGGCCAACGTCCTGACTTTC
>TRBV4-1|13|TRBD2|TRBJ2-7|.
CASSQGGLYEQYF
TGCGCCAGCAGCCAAGGGGGACTATACGAGCAGTACTTC
>TRBV4-1|13|.|TRBJ1-2|few
CASSQMNSYGYTF
TGCGCCAGCAGCCAAATGAACAGCTATGGCTACACCTTC